One and the same sample provided the 27 T cell receptor beta chains below, sequenced in a study of blood T cell repertoires in COVID-19. TCRdb's copy holds only in-frame clones and misses some; the assay was immunoSEQ multiplex PCR. The table has roughly 380,000 clones, roughly 90% seen once; the top ten hold almost 3%. The sequenced sample consisted of PBMCs or T cells enriched from blood (not recorded which). The receptors come from a woman in her twenties or thirties who had recovered from COVID-19.

V usage is TRBV2 and J usage is TRBJ1-2, with 10 bases lining up with TRBD1. Germline V CDR1 and CDR2: SNHLY, FYNNEI. The J segment lost 7 bases and the V segment lost 7 bases, leaving 9 bases of the junction unmatched. CDR3 length: 14 amino acids. DNA of the CDR3: TGTGCCAGCAAGTGGGAGACAGGGGGCTTTGGCTACACCTTC. Its translation: CASKWETGGFGYTF. Full variable domain (outside the CDR3, taken from reference TRBV2 and TRBJ1-2): EPEVTQTPSHQVTQMGQEVILRCVPISNHLYFYWYRQILGQKVEFLVSFYNNEISEKSEIFDDQFSVERPDGSNFTLKIRSTKLEDSAMYFCASKWETGGFGYTFGSGTRLTVV.

This chain connects TRBV7-9 to TRBJ2-1, with 10 bases identical to TRBD2. The V gene end was trimmed by 2 bases and the J gene end by 10 bases; junction bases not matched to a gene: 11. The CDR3 loop spans 16 amino acids. In germline, CDR1 is SEHNR, CDR2 FQNEAQ (reference sequence). The CDR3, as DNA: TGTGCCAGCAGCTTAACGAGCGGGAGGGCCCTCAACGAGCAGTTCTTC. It specifies CASSLTSGRALNEQFF.

Notes on this clone: The sample carries other DNA sequences with the same CDR3. The J gene is TRBJ2-1, the V gene TRBV5-1, with TRBD1 matching 9 bases. V shed 4 bases and J 2 bases; nucleotides not matched to a gene: 4. The CDR3 totals 15 residues. Germline V CDR1 and CDR2: SGHRS, YFSETQ. CDR3: CASSLGTGPYNEQFF. The CDR3 nucleotides read TGCGCCAGCAGCCTCGGGACAGGGCCCTACAATGAGCAGTTCTTC.

This rearrangement joins TRBV2 to TRBJ1-3; D gene uncertain. Germline V gene sequence: CDR1 SNHLY, CDR2 FYNNEI. Trimming removed 10 bases from V and 0 bases from J, with 16 bases in between. CDR3 length: 15 amino acids. The CDR3 bases are TGTGCCAATAATCCCGGGAGGATCTCTGGAAACACCATATATTTT. Encoded protein: CANNPGRISGNTIYF. Filled out from reference TRBV2 and TRBJ1-3, the complete variable domain reads EPEVTQTPSHQVTQMGQEVILRCVPISNHLYFYWYRQILGQKVEFLVSFYNNEISEKSEIFDDQFSVERPDGSNFTLKIRSTKLEDSAMYFCANNPGRISGNTIYFGEGSWLTVV.

This clone was picked up a small number of times. The V gene is TRBV12-5, the J gene TRBJ1-5, with D perhaps TRBD1 (5 bases). CDR1 is LGHNT, CDR2 FRNRAP, per germline. This CDR3 comprises 15 residues. Trimming removed 7 bases from V and 4 bases from J, with 17 bases in between. Written as DNA, the CDR3 is TGTGCTAGTGCCTTGGAGGCCGGGGGAAATCAGCCCCAGCATTTT. This translates into CASALEAGGNQPQHF.

This chain connects TRBV18 to TRBJ1-1; perhaps TRBD1 as D (6 bases). The CDR3 spans 13 residues. CDR1 is KGHSH, CDR2 LQKENI, per germline. V was clipped by 3 bases and J by 5 bases, with 10 bases between them. DNA for the CDR3: TGTGCCAGCTCACCGGGGGCGGAGACTGAAGCTTTCTTT. It translates to CASSPGAETEAFF.

The V call is TRBV27, the J call TRBJ1-1; no definite D call. Germline V gene sequence: CDR1 MNHEY, CDR2 SMNVEV (reference sequence). The germline V and J ends were trimmed by 2 bases and 1 base, with 8 bases remaining between them. The CDR3 runs 14 residues. CDR3 in DNA: TGTGCCAGCAGTTTAACCCGGGGGAACACTGAAGCTTTCTTT. This encodes CASSLTRGNTEAFF.

Concerning this clone itself: The sample has other DNA sequences that encode this CDR3 too. The V and J genes are TRBV18 and TRBJ2-5, with D possibly matching TRBD1 (5 bases). CDR1 KGHSH and CDR2 LQKENI come from the germline V gene. The V end lost 2 bases, the J end lost 4 bases, and 8 bases lay between the germline ends. The CDR3 is 13 amino acids. The CDR3: CASSPAGSETQYF. For the CDR3, the DNA is TGTGCCAGCTCACCAGCAGGGTCAGAGACCCAGTACTTC.

The genes are TRBV6-2 or TRBV6-3 and TRBJ2-5, with TRBD2 matching 12 bases. J was trimmed by 2 bases and V by 0 bases; bases with no gene match: 10. This CDR3 is 19 amino acids long. The germline V gene encodes CDR1 MNHEY and CDR2 SVGEGT. CDR3 protein: CASSYSIALAGGPQETQYF. The CDR3 coding sequence is TGTGCCAGCAGTTACTCGATTGCCCTAGCGGGAGGGCCACAAGAGACCCAGTACTTC.

The gene calls are TRBV18 and TRBJ2-7; the D is unclear. The germline V and J ends were trimmed by 1 base and 1 base, with 8 bases remaining between them. The CDR3 sequence is 14 residues long. The germline CDR1 and CDR2 sequences are KGHSH and LQKENI. The DNA for the CDR3 is TGTGCCAGCTCACCACGAAGCGAGTCCTACGAGCAGTACTTC. Translated: CASSPRSESYEQYF.

The table lists this clone with a count of one. This chain uses TRBV5-4 with TRBJ2-5, with D possibly TRBD2 on 6 matching bases. The CDR3 is 17 residues long. The V and J ends lost 1 base and 1 base respectively, with 17 bases between them. Per germline, CDR1 SGHNT and CDR2 YYREEE (reference sequence). CDR3: CASSLPSGVGTQETQYF. CDR3 bases: TGTGCCAGCAGCTTGCCCTCGGGGGTGGGGACCCAAGAGACCCAGTACTTC.

This sequence joins TRBV6-5 and TRBJ1-2, with 8 bases matching TRBD1. Germline V gene data show CDR1 as MNHEY and CDR2 as SVGAGI. CDR3 length: 13 amino acids. The junction had 3 bases not matched to a gene; V was cut back by 4 bases and J by 5 bases. The CDR3 protein is CASSSGQDYGYTF. Here the CDR3 DNA reads TGTGCCAGCAGTTCGGGACAGGATTATGGCTACACCTTC.

In DNA, the CDR3 is TGCGCCAGCGGACTAGCGGGAGGGCCCTCCGAGACCCAGTACTTC. Residues: CASGLAGGPSETQYF. This chain joins TRBV5-1 and TRBJ2-5, with TRBD2 matching 15 bases. The V gene's germline CDR1 is SGHRS and CDR2 YFSETQ. The trim removed 7 bases at V and 5 bases at J, leaving 6 bases unmatched. The CDR3 is 15 amino acids.

The V gene is TRBV11-2, the J gene TRBJ2-1, with 8 positions matching TRBD2. The germline gives CDR1 SGHAT, CDR2 FQNNGV. This CDR3 is 16 amino acids long. With 3 bases clipped from V and 9 bases from J, the junction kept 13 bases outside the gene matches. The DNA for the CDR3 is TGTGCCAGCAGCTTTCCAGGACTAGCTCGTCTTGGTGAGCAGTTCTTC. Protein: CASSFPGLARLGEQFF.

The chain uses TRBV28 and TRBJ1-2; D is ambiguous. The CDR3 is made up of 14 amino acids. Germline-derived CDR1 and CDR2 are MDHEN and SYDVKM. V lost 2 bases to trimming and J lost 5 bases, with 12 bases between them. The CDR3 DNA reads as TGTGCCAGCAGTTTACGGGTCCACTCTTATGGCTACACCTTC. Its translation: CASSLRVHSYGYTF.

The chain has TRBV5-1 and TRBJ2-1, with 14 bases lining up with TRBD2. CDR1 is SGHRS, CDR2 YFSETQ, per germline. CDR3 length equals 14 residues. Losses at the gene ends were 7 bases for V and 9 bases for J; bases not matched to a gene: 6. The CDR3 bases are TGCGCCAGCCGGGGACTAGCGGGAGAGGGTGAGCAGTTCTTC. Encoded protein: CASRGLAGEGEQFF.

This chain connects TRBV4-1 to TRBJ2-1, with a tentative D call TRBD2 (5 bases). The germline gives CDR1 MGHRA, CDR2 YSYEKL. V was pared by 3 bases and J by 3 bases, with 12 bases between. The CDR3 is 15 amino acids. The CDR3 reads CASSHPRELYNEQFF. CDR3 DNA sequence: TGCGCCAGCAGCCACCCCCGGGAACTCTACAATGAGCAGTTCTTC.

In DNA, the CDR3 is TGTGCCAGCTCACCGGGCATGAACACTGAAGCTTTCTTT. Translation gives CASSPGMNTEAFF. The chain links TRBV18 to TRBJ1-1; D gene unclear. V lost 3 bases and J lost 0, with 5 bases in between. CDR1 KGHSH and CDR2 LQKENI come from the germline V gene. CDR3 length: 13 residues.

This chain uses TRBV19 with TRBJ1-3; D is undetermined. The CDR3 has 14 amino acids. V shed 10 bases and J shed 7 bases, with 20 bases lying between them. Germline V gene data show CDR1 as LNHDA and CDR2 as SQIVND (reference sequence). CDR3 in DNA: TGTGCCACCCTGCCCGGAGGGAGTGGGAACACCATATATTTT. Its protein is CATLPGGSGNTIYF.

The chain uses TRBV5-1 and TRBJ2-3; 8 bases align to TRBD1. Germline V gene sequence: CDR1 SGHRS, CDR2 YFSETQ. The CDR3 contains 15 residues. J was trimmed by 3 bases and V by 2 bases; bases with no gene match: 5. DNA of the CDR3: TGCGCCAGCAGCTTACAGGGGGAGTGGACAGATACGCAGTATTTT. It yields the protein CASSLQGEWTDTQYF.

The V and J genes are TRBV19 and TRBJ2-7; TRBD2 might be the D (5 bases). Germline CDR1 LNHDA, CDR2 SQIVND (reference sequence). V was cut by 5 bases and J by 5 bases, with 22 bases left in between. This CDR3 spans 16 amino acids. CDR3 in DNA: TGTGCCAGTAGTGCCAAGGACTCGAGGAGTCCCCACGAGCAGTACTTC. This encodes CASSAKDSRSPHEQYF.

The chain has TRBV7-6 and TRBJ1-1; D uncertain. The ends were cut back, 5 bases at V and 0 bases at J, with 13 bases in the middle. Germline CDR1 reads SGHVS; CDR2 reads FNYEAQ. The length of the CDR3 is 15 residues. The CDR3 here is CASSPRGVMNTEAFF. CDR3 coding DNA: TGTGCCAGCAGCCCACGCGGGGTAATGAACACTGAAGCTTTCTTT.

The chain couples TRBV5-1 to TRBJ1-2, with 8 bases aligning to TRBD1. Trimming at V came to 4 bases and at J to 2 bases, leaving 4 bases not matched to a gene. The CDR3 length is 14 residues. The V gene's germline CDR1 is SGHRS and CDR2 YFSETQ. CDR3 DNA: TGCGCCAGCAGCGGACAGGGTGTCAACTATGGCTACACCTTC. Protein sequence: CASSGQGVNYGYTF. Based on the CDR3 plus reference TRBV5-1 and TRBJ1-2, the full variable domain is KAGVTQTPRYLIKTRGQQVTLSCSPISGHRSVSWYQQTPGQGLQFLFEYFSETQRNKGNFPGRFSGRQFSNSRSEMNVSTLELGDSALYLCASSGQGVNYGYTFGSGTRLTVV.

The J gene is TRBJ2-1, the V gene TRBV15; 9 nucleotides align to TRBD2. Germline V CDR1 and CDR2: LNHNV, YYDKDF (reference sequence). This CDR3 contains 15 residues. The ends lost 0 bases at V and 9 bases at J; junction bases unmatched: 6. The DNA of the CDR3 is TGTGCCACCAGCAGAGAGTTAGCGGGAGCCCCTGAGCAGTTCTTC. It codes for CATSRELAGAPEQFF.

The chain employs TRBV28 and TRBJ2-5; a possible D gene is TRBD1 (5 bases). The CDR3 has 17 amino acids. The germline V gene has CDR1 MDHEN and CDR2 SYDVKM. V lost 6 bases and J lost 0, with 20 bases in between. In DNA form, the CDR3 reads TGTGCCAGCAGCACCCCAGCCGACAGCAGAGACCAAGAGACCCAGTACTTC. It yields the protein CASSTPADSRDQETQYF.

The CDR3 coding sequence is TGTGCCAGCAGCCGAGGATCGGAGGGAAAGGGCTATGGCTACACCTTC. Its translation: CASSRGSEGKGYGYTF. This sequence joins TRBV7-9 and TRBJ1-2; no definite D call. This CDR3 spans 16 amino acids. The ends were cut back, 5 bases at V and 4 bases at J, with 20 bases in the middle. Germline V CDR1 and CDR2: SEHNR, FQNEAQ (reference sequence).

This chain links TRBV4-1 with TRBJ1-6, with D possibly TRBD1 on 5 matching bases. The germline gives CDR1 MGHRA, CDR2 YSYEKL. Between the trimmed V and J ends, which lost 0 bases and 0 bases, there was a span of 18 bases. The CDR3 is 20 amino acids. CDR3 DNA sequence: TGCGCCAGCAGCCAAGAGCTGGTTCTGGGGCGCGGCTCCTATAATTCACCCCTCCACTTT. Residues: CASSQELVLGRGSYNSPLHF.